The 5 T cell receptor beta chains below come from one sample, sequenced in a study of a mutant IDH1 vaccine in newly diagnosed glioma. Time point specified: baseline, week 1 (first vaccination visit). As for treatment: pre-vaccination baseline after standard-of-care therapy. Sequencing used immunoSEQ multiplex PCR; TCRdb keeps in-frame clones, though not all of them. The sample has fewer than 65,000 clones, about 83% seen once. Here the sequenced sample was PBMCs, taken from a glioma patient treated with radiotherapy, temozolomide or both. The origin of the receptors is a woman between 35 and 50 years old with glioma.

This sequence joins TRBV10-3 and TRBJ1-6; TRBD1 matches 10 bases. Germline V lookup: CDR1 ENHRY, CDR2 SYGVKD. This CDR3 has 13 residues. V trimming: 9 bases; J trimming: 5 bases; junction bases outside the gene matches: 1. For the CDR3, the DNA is TGTGCCATTGGGACAGGGGATAATTCACCCCTCCACTTT. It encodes CAIGTGDNSPLHF.

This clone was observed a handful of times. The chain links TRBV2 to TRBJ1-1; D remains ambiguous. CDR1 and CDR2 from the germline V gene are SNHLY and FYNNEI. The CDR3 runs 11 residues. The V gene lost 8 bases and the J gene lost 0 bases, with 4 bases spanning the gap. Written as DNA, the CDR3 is TGTGCCAGCGAGCTGAACACTGAAGCTTTCTTT. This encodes CASELNTEAFF.

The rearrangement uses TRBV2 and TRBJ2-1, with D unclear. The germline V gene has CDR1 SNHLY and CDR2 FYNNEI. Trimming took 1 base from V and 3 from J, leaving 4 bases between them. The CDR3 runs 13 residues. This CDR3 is CASSEGYYNEQFF. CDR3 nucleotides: TGTGCCAGCAGTGAAGGGTACTACAATGAGCAGTTCTTC.

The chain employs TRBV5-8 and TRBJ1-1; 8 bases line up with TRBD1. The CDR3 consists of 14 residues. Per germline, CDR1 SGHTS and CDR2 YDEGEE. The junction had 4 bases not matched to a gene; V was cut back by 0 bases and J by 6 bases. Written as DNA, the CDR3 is TGTGCCAGCAGCTTGGCTACAGGGGGACCTGAAGCTTTCTTT. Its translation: CASSLATGGPEAFF.

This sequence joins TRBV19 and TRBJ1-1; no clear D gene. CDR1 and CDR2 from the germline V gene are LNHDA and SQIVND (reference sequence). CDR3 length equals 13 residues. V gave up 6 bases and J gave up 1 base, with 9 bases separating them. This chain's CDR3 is CASSVRANTEAFF. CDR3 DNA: TGTGCCAGTAGCGTCCGGGCGAACACTGAAGCTTTCTTT.